A single sample gave rise to the 13 T cell receptor beta chains below, sequenced in a study of human T cells and chemical hapten exposure. TCRdb redid the calling of the RACE reads with MiXCR, one entry per CDR3 protein. The sample holds roughly 50,000 distinct CDR3 sequences, roughly 11% seen once. The time point was: patch test 1, 2 weeks after DPC sensitization. Treatment specified: therapeutic diphenylcyclopropenone sensitization with weekly scalp DPC. It was unfractionated whole blood from which total RNA was extracted. Sequencing was performed on whole blood, taken in connection with sensitization to the hapten diphenylcyclopropenone (DPC). These receptors were taken from a woman aged 40 to 50 with alopecia areata. Some clones in this sample may be carry-over from other donors' samples.

The V gene is TRBV2, the J gene TRBJ2-1, with TRBD2 identical over 7 bases. Unmatched junction bases numbered 5, after V lost 6 bases and J lost 9 bases. This CDR3 has 12 residues. Germline V gene sequence: CDR1 SNHLY, CDR2 FYNNEI. The CDR3 region has the DNA TGTGCCAGCAGAGCGGGACTCGGTGAGCAGTTCTTC. As protein: CASRAGLGEQFF. The complete variable domain, with remaining parts taken from reference TRBV2 and TRBJ2-1, reads EPEVTQTPSHQVTQMGQEVILRCVPISNHLYFYWYRQILGQKVEFLVSFYNNEISEKSEIFDDQFSVERPDGSNFTLKIRSTKLEDSAMYFCASRAGLGEQFFGPGTRLTVL.

J is TRBJ1-2 and V is TRBV29-1, with TRBD1 matching over 9 bases. CDR1 is SQVTM, CDR2 ANQGSEA, per germline. There are 12 residues in the CDR3. V lost 6 bases and J lost 4; bases outside the gene matches: 3. In nucleotides, the CDR3 is TGCAGCGTATCGACAGGGGGCTATGGCTACACCTTC. Amino acids: CSVSTGGYGYTF. The full variable domain, rest sourced from reference TRBV29-1 and TRBJ1-2, is SAVISQKPSRDICQRGTSLTIQCQVDSQVTMMFWYRQQPGQSLTLIATANQGSEATYESGFVIDKFPISRPNLTFSTLTVSNMSPEDSSIYLCSVSTGGYGYTFGSGTRLTVV.

This clonotype has a count of ten or more. The chain combines TRBV7-9 with TRBJ2-1; D could derive from TRBD1 or TRBD2 (5 bases each). The germline V gene encodes CDR1 SEHNR and CDR2 FQNEAQ (reference sequence). This CDR3 contains 15 residues. V was clipped by 5 bases and J by 8 bases, with 19 bases between them. DNA for the CDR3: TGTGCCAGCAGCGGCCGGGACCCACCTGTGGATGAGCAGTTCTTC. Translated, it gives CASSGRDPPVDEQFF.

The chain recombines TRBV11-2 with TRBJ1-1; D unresolved. The CDR3 consists of 13 residues. CDR1 and CDR2 from the germline V gene are SGHAT and FQNNGV. Trimming pared 5 bases from V and 4 bases from J, leaving 11 bases between. Here the CDR3 DNA reads TGTGCCAGCAGCACCAGGACGGGCACTGAAGCTTTCTTT. This codes for CASSTRTGTEAFF.

This clonotype was observed many times. The rearrangement joins TRBV6-1 to TRBJ1-5, with D perhaps TRBD1 (6 bases). Trimming removed 7 bases at V and 6 bases at J, with 13 bases between. CDR1 is MNHNS and CDR2 is SASEGT in the germline V gene. This CDR3 has 13 residues. This CDR3 reads CASTGQKGQPQHF. The CDR3, as DNA: TGTGCCAGCACTGGACAGAAAGGTCAGCCCCAGCATTTT.

The J gene is TRBJ1-1, the V gene TRBV10-1; 12 bases are shared with TRBD1. Germline V lookup: CDR1 WNHNN, CDR2 SYGVQD (reference sequence). The CDR3 length is 17 residues. The V segment lost 5 bases and the J segment 5 bases; nucleotides outside the gene matches: 12. Written as DNA, the CDR3 is TGCGCCAGCAGTCCGAGGGCCGGGACAGGGGGCCGTACTGAAGCTTTCTTT. Translated: CASSPRAGTGGRTEAFF.

In its sample, this clonotype was seen many times. The chain joins TRBV28 to TRBJ2-2; TRBD1 might be the D (5 bases). The V gene's germline CDR1 is MDHEN and CDR2 SYDVKM. V was pared by 4 bases and J by 4 bases, with 13 bases between. The CDR3 runs 15 residues. CDR3 coding DNA: TGTGCCAGCAGTTCCTCCCCAGGGCCCACCGGGGAGCTGTTTTTT. Translated, it gives CASSSSPGPTGELFF.

This clonotype was counted only a few times. The gene calls are TRBV28 and TRBJ2-1; 9 bases align to TRBD2. The CDR3 length is 15 residues. Germline V gene sequence: CDR1 MDHEN, CDR2 SYDVKM. V shed 3 bases and J 5 bases; nucleotides not matched to a gene: 5. The CDR3 DNA follows: TGTGCCAGCAGTTTGGGTCTAGCGGGACACAATGAGCAGTTCTTC. It is translated as CASSLGLAGHNEQFF.

The sample holds a few counts of this clonotype. The chain has TRBV28 and TRBJ2-1; TRBD2 matches 8 bases. The CDR3 runs 16 residues. The germline V gene encodes CDR1 MDHEN and CDR2 SYDVKM. V lost 10 bases to trimming and J lost 1 base; unmatched junction nucleotides: 12. This CDR3 reads CATVASGRKSYNEQFF. The CDR3 DNA reads TGTGCCACCGTGGCGAGCGGGAGAAAGTCCTACAATGAGCAGTTCTTC.

The genes are TRBV6-1 and TRBJ2-2, with D possibly matching TRBD1 (5 bases). Germline values: CDR1 MNHNS, CDR2 SASEGT. The CDR3 covers 15 residues. Trimming cost V 3 bases and J 2 bases, with 10 bases left between them. CDR3 DNA: TGTGCCAGCAGTGACAGGGCAGGAAACACCGGGGAGCTGTTTTTT. Its protein is CASSDRAGNTGELFF.

The J gene is TRBJ2-5, the V gene TRBV4-2, with D perhaps TRBD1 or TRBD2 (7 bases each). V lost 1 base and J lost 1, with 19 bases in between. Germline assignment: CDR1 LGHNA and CDR2 YNFKEQ. The CDR3 covers 18 residues. This CDR3 reads CASSQGVQGDYTQETQYF. Here the CDR3 DNA reads TGTGCCAGCAGCCAAGGGGTGCAGGGGGACTACACCCAAGAGACCCAGTACTTC.

This clonotype was recorded once. V gene TRBV29-1 combines with J gene TRBJ2-7, with D perhaps matching TRBD2 (5 bases). This CDR3 comprises 12 residues. The V end lost 7 bases, the J end lost 6 bases, and 16 bases lay between the germline ends. Germline CDR1 SQVTM, CDR2 ANQGSEA. The CDR3 DNA reads TGCAGCGGAGGGATGTCCACCGGCGAGCAGTACTTC. It encodes CSGGMSTGEQYF.

This clonotype showed up many times. This chain connects TRBV28 to TRBJ2-1; 13 bases are a match to TRBD2. Trimming at V came to 5 bases and at J to 9 bases, leaving 7 bases not matched to a gene. Germline lookup yields CDR1 MDHEN and CDR2 SYDVKM. The CDR3 length is 15 residues. CDR3 in DNA: TGTGCCAGCAGTCAAGGACTAGCGGGAGTCGGTGAGCAGTTCTTC. Protein sequence: CASSQGLAGVGEQFF.